This T cell receptor (beta chain) emerged from a study of shared clonotypes between healthy human individuals. Overall study findings and caveats: Sampling used blood alone; tissue repertoires probably differ.

This CDR3 contains 16 residues. Germline V gene lookup returns CDR1 SGDLS and CDR2 YYNGEE. Trimming took 4 bases from V and 4 from J, leaving 17 bases between them. The study enrolled healthy HIV-negative adults without recent acute infections or vaccinations as donors. The run depth of the assay was deep. Using immunoSEQ multiplex PCR, the repertoire was profiled, and TCRdb retains in-frame clones only, with some absent. Altogether roughly 450,000 clones are present, 60% to 85% being singletons, with the ten largest covering approximately 12%. A note on this clone: The antigen remains unidentified.

The sequenced material came from PBMCs. The sequence derives from a woman in her 40s in good health. Some clones in this sample may be carry-over from other donors' samples. This rearrangement joins TRBV9 to TRBJ2-2, with D perhaps matching TRBD1 (5 bases). As DNA, the CDR3 is TGTGCCAGCAGCCCCAAAGGGGATAGGCTCACCGGGGAGCTGTTTTTT. Encoded protein: CASSPKGDRLTGELFF.